Listed below are T cell receptor beta chains from one sample, sequenced in a study of blood T cell repertoires in COVID-19. TCRdb keeps only in-frame clones here, not all; method: immunoSEQ multiplex PCR. The table includes 40,000 to 60,000 clones, around 86% detected once. The specimen was peripheral blood. The receptor source for this set is a woman older than 75 with COVID-19, enrolled during active disease. The CDR3 runs from the conserved cysteine through the conserved F or W. Fields, in order: clone size, J gene, D gene, V gene, CDR3 length, CDR3 DNA, CDR3 protein. The D gene is left open where the match is weak. The listing skips clone size in some rows; elsewhere it reads once, few, many or a size class.

clone size: -; J gene: TRBJ1-6; D gene: TRBD1; V gene: TRBV6-1; CDR3 length: 17; CDR3 DNA: TGTGCCAGCAGTGATTACGGGACAGGGGGGAACAATTCACCCCTCCACTTT; CDR3 protein: CASSDYGTGGNNSPLHF
clone size: few; J gene: TRBJ1-2; D gene: TRBD1; V gene: TRBV27; CDR3 length: 15; CDR3 DNA: TGTGCCAGCAGTTTCGACAGGGGACGCTCTAATGGCTACACCTTC; CDR3 protein: CASSFDRGRSNGYTF
clone size: -; J gene: TRBJ2-2; D gene: TRBD2; V gene: TRBV3-1/TRBV3-2; CDR3 length: 15; CDR3 DNA: TGTGCCAGCAGGGGGGGGACTAGTTTTTCCGGGGAGCTGTTTTTT; CDR3 protein: CASRGGTSFSGELFF
clone size: -; J gene: TRBJ2-7; D gene: -; V gene: TRBV6-2/TRBV6-3; CDR3 length: 12; CDR3 DNA: TGTGCCAGCAGTTACTTTAGCTACGAGCAGTACTTC; CDR3 protein: CASSYFSYEQYF
clone size: -; J gene: TRBJ2-5; D gene: TRBD2; V gene: TRBV5-1; CDR3 length: 15; CDR3 DNA: TGCGCCAGCAACCGACTAGCGGGAGGACGGGAGACCCAGTACTTC; CDR3 protein: CASNRLAGGRETQYF
clone size: -; J gene: TRBJ1-3; D gene: -; V gene: TRBV14; CDR3 length: 14; CDR3 DNA: TGTGCCAGCAGCCAAGAGTTATACGGAGACACCATATATTTT; CDR3 protein: CASSQELYGDTIYF
clone size: -; J gene: TRBJ2-2; D gene: -; V gene: TRBV5-1; CDR3 length: 15; CDR3 DNA: TGCGCCAGCAGACCAAGTGGGGGGGCGACCGGGGAGCTGTTTTTT; CDR3 protein: CASRPSGGATGELFF
clone size: -; J gene: TRBJ1-2; D gene: -; V gene: TRBV19; CDR3 length: 18; CDR3 DNA: TGTGCCAGTAGCACCCCCCGGCAGGGGCCGCAAGCTAACTATGGCTACACCTTC; CDR3 protein: CASSTPRQGPQANYGYTF
clone size: -; J gene: TRBJ2-1; D gene: -; V gene: TRBV5-1; CDR3 length: 15; CDR3 DNA: TGCGCCAGCAGCGCGGACCAGGGTGTCTACAATGAGCAGTTCTTC; CDR3 protein: CASSADQGVYNEQFF
clone size: few; J gene: TRBJ2-1; D gene: TRBD1; V gene: TRBV4-1; CDR3 length: 15; CDR3 DNA: TGCGCCAGCAGCCTCGGACAGGGTAACTCGAATGAGCAGTTCTTC; CDR3 protein: CASSLGQGNSNEQFF
clone size: -; J gene: TRBJ2-5; D gene: TRBD2; V gene: TRBV2; CDR3 length: 15; CDR3 DNA: TGTGCCAGCAGGGACCCTTTGCGGGAGTGGGTAACCCAGTACTTC; CDR3 protein: CASRDPLREWVTQYF
clone size: once; J gene: TRBJ1-1; D gene: -; V gene: TRBV18; CDR3 length: 15; CDR3 DNA: TGTGCCAGCTCACCTTCGACAGGAGTGAACACTGAAGCTTTCTTT; CDR3 protein: CASSPSTGVNTEAFF
clone size: -; J gene: TRBJ2-7; D gene: -; V gene: TRBV29-1; CDR3 length: 12; CDR3 DNA: TGCAGCGGTCCCGTACAGGGTTGCGAGCAGTACTTC; CDR3 protein: CSGPVQGCEQYF
clone size: -; J gene: TRBJ2-1; D gene: TRBD2; V gene: TRBV5-1; CDR3 length: 16; CDR3 DNA: TGCGCCAGCAGCTTAATAAGCGGGAGGGCCTCCAATGAGCAGTTCTTC; CDR3 protein: CASSLISGRASNEQFF
clone size: few; J gene: TRBJ1-6; D gene: -; V gene: TRBV7-6; CDR3 length: 16; CDR3 DNA: TGTGCCAGCAGCTTAGCTAACGGACAGTTTAATTCACCCCTCCACTTT; CDR3 protein: CASSLANGQFNSPLHF
clone size: -; J gene: TRBJ1-1; D gene: -; V gene: TRBV19; CDR3 length: 14; CDR3 DNA: TGTGCCAGTAGTCCCCCGCAGCGGGGTACTGAAGCTTTCTTT; CDR3 protein: CASSPPQRGTEAFF
clone size: -; J gene: TRBJ1-1; D gene: -; V gene: TRBV3-1/TRBV3-2; CDR3 length: 11; CDR3 DNA: TGTGCCAGCAGAGGGGGTACTGAAGCTTTCTTT; CDR3 protein: CASRGGTEAFF
clone size: few; J gene: TRBJ1-2; D gene: -; V gene: TRBV30; CDR3 length: 13; CDR3 DNA: TGTGCCTGGAGTTGGGGGGGCGGCTATGGCTACACCTTC; CDR3 protein: CAWSWGGGYGYTF
clone size: -; J gene: TRBJ2-5; D gene: -; V gene: TRBV25-1; CDR3 length: 14; CDR3 DNA: TGTGCCAGCAGGAAGATCGGAGGGCAAGAGACCCAGTACTTC; CDR3 protein: CASRKIGGQETQYF
clone size: -; J gene: TRBJ1-5; D gene: TRBD1; V gene: TRBV6-1; CDR3 length: 17; CDR3 DNA: TGTGCCAGCAGTGGACAGGGTGGCCGAATCCGCAATCAGCCCCAGCATTTT; CDR3 protein: CASSGQGGRIRNQPQHF
clone size: -; J gene: TRBJ1-1; D gene: TRBD1; V gene: TRBV28; CDR3 length: 15; CDR3 DNA: TGTGCCAGCAGTTTATCCCCGACAGGGGCCAGGGGAGCTTTCTTT; CDR3 protein: CASSLSPTGARGAFF
clone size: -; J gene: TRBJ1-2; D gene: TRBD1; V gene: TRBV10-3; CDR3 length: 16; CDR3 DNA: TGTGCCATCAGTGATCCGGGACAGGGGAAGGACGATGGCTACACCTTC; CDR3 protein: CAISDPGQGKDDGYTF
clone size: -; J gene: TRBJ1-6; D gene: -; V gene: TRBV6-1; CDR3 length: 15; CDR3 DNA: TGTGCCAGCAGTGAATCAGGCACCTATAATTCACCCCTCCACTTT; CDR3 protein: CASSESGTYNSPLHF
clone size: -; J gene: TRBJ1-2; D gene: -; V gene: TRBV5-1; CDR3 length: 10; CDR3 DNA: TGCGCCAGAAACTCAGGAGGCTACACCTTC; CDR3 protein: CARNSGGYTF
clone size: -; J gene: TRBJ1-6; D gene: TRBD1; V gene: TRBV2; CDR3 length: 15; CDR3 DNA: TGTGCCAGCATGGCCCGGGACAGGGGGAATTCACCCCTCCACTTT; CDR3 protein: CASMARDRGNSPLHF
clone size: -; J gene: TRBJ1-2; D gene: TRBD1; V gene: TRBV7-6; CDR3 length: 17; CDR3 DNA: TGTGCCAGCAGCTCCTTTGGAAGTCCGGGACAGCTCTATGGCTACACCTTC; CDR3 protein: CASSSFGSPGQLYGYTF
clone size: -; J gene: TRBJ2-5; D gene: TRBD2; V gene: TRBV11-1; CDR3 length: 13; CDR3 DNA: TGTGCCAGCAGCTGGACTAGCGGTGCAACCCAGTACTTC; CDR3 protein: CASSWTSGATQYF
clone size: -; J gene: TRBJ1-5; D gene: TRBD1; V gene: TRBV7-8; CDR3 length: 14; CDR3 DNA: TGTGCCAGCAGCTCAGACAGGGGCTCACGGCCCCAGCATTTT; CDR3 protein: CASSSDRGSRPQHF
clone size: -; J gene: TRBJ1-2; D gene: TRBD1; V gene: TRBV5-8; CDR3 length: 13; CDR3 DNA: TGTGCCAGCCGGGACAGGGGTACGTACGGCTACACCTTC; CDR3 protein: CASRDRGTYGYTF
clone size: -; J gene: TRBJ2-7; D gene: -; V gene: TRBV5-1; CDR3 length: 13; CDR3 DNA: TGCGCCAGCAGCTTGGACATCTCCTACGAGCAGTACTTC; CDR3 protein: CASSLDISYEQYF
clone size: -; J gene: TRBJ1-1; D gene: -; V gene: TRBV2; CDR3 length: 15; CDR3 DNA: TGTGCCAGCAGTCCCTACGGCCAGGGCGGTACTGAAGCTTTCTTT; CDR3 protein: CASSPYGQGGTEAFF
clone size: -; J gene: TRBJ1-1; D gene: TRBD1; V gene: TRBV5-8; CDR3 length: 15; CDR3 DNA: TGTGCCAGCATCAGCACCGGGACAGGGAACACTGAAGCTTTCTTT; CDR3 protein: CASISTGTGNTEAFF
clone size: -; J gene: TRBJ1-4; D gene: -; V gene: TRBV21-1; CDR3 length: 17; CDR3 DNA: TGTGCCAGCACCATAAGGACAGGGTATCCAGGGCGAGAAAAACTGTTTTTT; CDR3 protein: CASTIRTGYPGREKLFF
clone size: -; J gene: TRBJ2-2; D gene: -; V gene: TRBV5-5; CDR3 length: 15; CDR3 DNA: TGTGCCAGCAGCTTGGGGACTTTTAACACCGGGGAGCTGTTTTTT; CDR3 protein: CASSLGTFNTGELFF
clone size: -; J gene: TRBJ2-3; D gene: -; V gene: TRBV19; CDR3 length: 16; CDR3 DNA: TGTGCCAGTAGTATCAAAGTAGCGACTAGCACAGATACGCAGTATTTT; CDR3 protein: CASSIKVATSTDTQYF
clone size: once; J gene: TRBJ2-1; D gene: TRBD2; V gene: TRBV5-1; CDR3 length: 14; CDR3 DNA: TGCGCCAGCAGCTTGGTACGGGGGGGAAATGAGCAGTTCTTC; CDR3 protein: CASSLVRGGNEQFF
clone size: once; J gene: TRBJ2-2; D gene: TRBD1; V gene: TRBV27; CDR3 length: 17; CDR3 DNA: TGTGCCAGCAGAACCCACCGGGACAGGGGGCGGGACGGGGAGCTGTTTTTT; CDR3 protein: CASRTHRDRGRDGELFF
clone size: few; J gene: TRBJ2-7; D gene: -; V gene: TRBV12-3/TRBV12-4; CDR3 length: 13; CDR3 DNA: TGTGCCAGCAGTTTAGGGCTCCCTTTGATGCAGTACTTC; CDR3 protein: CASSLGLPLMQYF
clone size: -; J gene: TRBJ2-7; D gene: TRBD1; V gene: TRBV5-1; CDR3 length: 14; CDR3 DNA: TGCGCCAGCAGCTCCGGGACAGGGTCGTACGAGCAGTACTTC; CDR3 protein: CASSSGTGSYEQYF
clone size: -; J gene: TRBJ1-6; D gene: TRBD1; V gene: TRBV6-6; CDR3 length: 15; CDR3 DNA: TGTGCCAGCAGTTTCTACCAGGGGGATAATTCACCCCTCCACTTT; CDR3 protein: CASSFYQGDNSPLHF
clone size: -; J gene: TRBJ2-7; D gene: -; V gene: TRBV19; CDR3 length: 14; CDR3 DNA: TGTGCCAGTAGTATGGAGGGTAAGCGAAACGAGCAGTACTTC; CDR3 protein: CASSMEGKRNEQYF
clone size: -; J gene: TRBJ1-4; D gene: -; V gene: TRBV7-9; CDR3 length: 15; CDR3 DNA: TGTGCCAGCAGCTTAGGCGGCAGTCGTAATGAAAAACTGTTTTTT; CDR3 protein: CASSLGGSRNEKLFF
clone size: -; J gene: TRBJ2-7; D gene: -; V gene: TRBV7-8; CDR3 length: 13; CDR3 DNA: TGTGCCAGCAGCTTATCCAGGCCTTACGAGCAGTACTTC; CDR3 protein: CASSLSRPYEQYF
clone size: -; J gene: TRBJ1-1; D gene: -; V gene: TRBV4-2; CDR3 length: 12; CDR3 DNA: TGTGCCAGCAGCCAGGCCTTCGCTGAAGCTTTCTTT; CDR3 protein: CASSQAFAEAFF
clone size: -; J gene: TRBJ1-2; D gene: -; V gene: TRBV11-2; CDR3 length: 15; CDR3 DNA: TGTGCCAGCAGCTTAGCGTCGGCGGGAAACTATGGCTACACCTTC; CDR3 protein: CASSLASAGNYGYTF
clone size: -; J gene: TRBJ2-1; D gene: TRBD2; V gene: TRBV19; CDR3 length: 14; CDR3 DNA: TGTGCCAGTAGAATAGCGGGAAGTACAAATGAGCAGTTCTTC; CDR3 protein: CASRIAGSTNEQFF